This section outlines one T cell receptor (beta chain) sequence together with its context. The data are from a study of T cell changes during pregnancy in multiple sclerosis. TCRdb's table, derived via immunoSEQ multiplex PCR, lists solely in-frame clones and lacks some. Among tens of thousands of clones listed, roughly nine tenths were seen once. The V gene's germline CDR1 is SNHLY and CDR2 FYNNEI. V was pared by 3 bases and J by 3 bases, with 7 bases of the junction left unmatched. The CDR3 consists of 15 residues. Source: peripheral blood, taken before pregnancy. This clonotype was obtained from a female donor with multiple sclerosis, enrolled in a pregnancy study. The chain has TRBV2 and TRBJ1-1; the match to TRBD1 covers 7 bases. The chain's CDR3 is CASSDPQGEDTEAFF. The CDR3 DNA sequence: TGTGCCAGCAGTGATCCTCAGGGGGAAGACACTGAAGCTTTCTTT.